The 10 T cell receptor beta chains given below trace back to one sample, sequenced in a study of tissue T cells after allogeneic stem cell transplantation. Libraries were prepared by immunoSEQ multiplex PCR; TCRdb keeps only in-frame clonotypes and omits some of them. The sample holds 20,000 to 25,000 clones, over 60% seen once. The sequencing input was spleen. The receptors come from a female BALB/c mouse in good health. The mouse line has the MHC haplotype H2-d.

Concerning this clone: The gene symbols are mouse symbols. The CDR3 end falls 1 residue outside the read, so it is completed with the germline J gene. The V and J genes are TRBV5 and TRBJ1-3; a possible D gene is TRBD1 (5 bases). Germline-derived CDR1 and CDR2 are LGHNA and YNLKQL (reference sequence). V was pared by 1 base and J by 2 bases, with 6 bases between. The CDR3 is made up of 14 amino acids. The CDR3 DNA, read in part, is TGTGCCAGCAGCCAAGGCAGGGCTGGAAATACGCTCTAT. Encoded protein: CASSQGRAGNTLY. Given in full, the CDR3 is CASSQGRAGNTLYF.

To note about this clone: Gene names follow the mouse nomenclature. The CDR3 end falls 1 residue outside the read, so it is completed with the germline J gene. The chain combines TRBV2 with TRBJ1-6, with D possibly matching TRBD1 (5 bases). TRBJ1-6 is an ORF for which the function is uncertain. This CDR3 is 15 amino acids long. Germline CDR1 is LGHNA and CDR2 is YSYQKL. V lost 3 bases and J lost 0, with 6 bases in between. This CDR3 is CASSQQGSYNSPLYF. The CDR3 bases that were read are TGTGCCAGCAGCCAGCAGGGTTCCTATAATTCGCCCCTCTAC.

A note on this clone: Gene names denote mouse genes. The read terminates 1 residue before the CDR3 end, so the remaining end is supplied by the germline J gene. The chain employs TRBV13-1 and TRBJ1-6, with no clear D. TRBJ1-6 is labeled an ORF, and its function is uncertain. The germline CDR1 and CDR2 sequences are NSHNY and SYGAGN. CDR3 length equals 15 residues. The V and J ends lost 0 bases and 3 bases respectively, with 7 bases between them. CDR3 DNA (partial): TGTGCCAGCAGTGATGCACAGTACTATAATTCGCCCCTCTAC. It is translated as CASSDAQYYNSPLY. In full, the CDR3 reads CASSDAQYYNSPLYF.

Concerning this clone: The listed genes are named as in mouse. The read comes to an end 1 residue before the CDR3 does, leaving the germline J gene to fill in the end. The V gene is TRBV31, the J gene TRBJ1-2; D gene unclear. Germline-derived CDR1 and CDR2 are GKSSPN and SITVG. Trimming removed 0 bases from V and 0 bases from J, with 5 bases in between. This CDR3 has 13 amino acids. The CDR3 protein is CAWSLASNSDYTF. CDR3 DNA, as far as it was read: TGTGCCTGGAGTCTGGCATCAAACTCCGACTACACC.

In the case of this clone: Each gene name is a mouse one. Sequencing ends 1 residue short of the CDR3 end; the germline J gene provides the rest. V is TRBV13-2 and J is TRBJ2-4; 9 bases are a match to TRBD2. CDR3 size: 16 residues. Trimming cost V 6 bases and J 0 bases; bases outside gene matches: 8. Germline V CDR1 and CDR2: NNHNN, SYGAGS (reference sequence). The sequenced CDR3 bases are TGTGCCAGCGCCACCGGGACTGGGCCTAGTCAAAACACCTTGTAC. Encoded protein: CASATGTGPSQNTLY. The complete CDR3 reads CASATGTGPSQNTLYF.

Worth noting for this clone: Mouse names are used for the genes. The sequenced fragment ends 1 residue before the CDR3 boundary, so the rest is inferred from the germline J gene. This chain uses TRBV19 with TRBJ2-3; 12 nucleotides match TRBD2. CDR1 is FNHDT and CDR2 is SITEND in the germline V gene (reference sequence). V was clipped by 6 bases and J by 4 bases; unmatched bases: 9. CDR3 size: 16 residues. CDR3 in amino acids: CASNQPGLGGSETLYF. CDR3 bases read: TGTGCCAGCAATCAACCGGGACTGGGGGGATCAGAAACGCTGTAT.

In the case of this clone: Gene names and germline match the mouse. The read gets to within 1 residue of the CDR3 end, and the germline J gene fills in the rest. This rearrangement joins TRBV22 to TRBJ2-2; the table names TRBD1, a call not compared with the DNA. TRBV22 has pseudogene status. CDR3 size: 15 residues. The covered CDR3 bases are TGTGCCAGCAGTTTCCGGGACAGGGACACCGGGCAGCTCTAC. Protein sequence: CASSFRDRDTGQLY. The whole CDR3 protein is CASSFRDRDTGQLYF.

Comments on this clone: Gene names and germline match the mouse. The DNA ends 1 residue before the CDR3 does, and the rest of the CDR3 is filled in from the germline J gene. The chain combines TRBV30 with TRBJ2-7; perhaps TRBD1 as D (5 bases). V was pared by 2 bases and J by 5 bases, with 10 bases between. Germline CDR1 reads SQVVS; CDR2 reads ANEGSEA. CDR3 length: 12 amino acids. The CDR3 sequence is CSSRPGFHEQYF. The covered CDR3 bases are TGTAGTTCTAGACCAGGGTTCCATGAACAGTAC.

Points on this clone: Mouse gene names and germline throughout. The part of the CDR3 DNA that was read is TGTGCCAGCGGTGAAGGCTGGGGGGCTGGTGCAGAAACGCTGTAT. This translates into CASGEGWGAGAETLY. The complete CDR3 protein is CASGEGWGAGAETLYF. This chain uses TRBV13-2 with TRBJ2-3; TRBD2 matches at 8 bases. The read terminates 1 residue ahead of where the CDR3 ends, so the germline J gene completes it. The ends lost 2 bases at V and 1 base at J; junction bases unmatched: 6. In germline, CDR1 is NNHNN, CDR2 SYGAGS (reference sequence). The CDR3 covers 16 residues.

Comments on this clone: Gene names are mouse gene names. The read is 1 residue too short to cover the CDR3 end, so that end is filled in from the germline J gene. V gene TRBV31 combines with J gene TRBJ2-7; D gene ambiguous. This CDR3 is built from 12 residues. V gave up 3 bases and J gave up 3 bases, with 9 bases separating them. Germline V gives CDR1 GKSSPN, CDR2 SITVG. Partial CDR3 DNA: TGTGCCTGGAGGCCGGGGATCTATGAACAGTAC. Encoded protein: CAWRPGIYEQY. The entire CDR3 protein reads CAWRPGIYEQYF. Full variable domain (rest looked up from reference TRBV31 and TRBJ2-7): AQTIHQWPVAEIKAVGSPLSLGCTIKGKSSPNLYWYWQATGGTLQQLFYSITVGQVESVVQLNLSASRPKDDQFILSTEKLLLSHSGFYLCAWRPGIYEQYFGPGTRLTVL.